These T cell receptor beta chains were read from a single sample in a study of metastatic and nonmetastatic thyroid tumors. Through MiXCR, TCRdb re-clonotyped the PCR reads. Of more than 40,000 clones in the sample, 20% to 25% are singletons; the top ten hold more than 12%. Sequenced sample: tumor tissue. These receptors all come from a female donor with papillary thyroid cancer or a benign thyroid nodule (not recorded which). Some clones in this sample may be carry-over from other donors' samples. Both conserved end residues are part of each CDR3. A D gene is named only where the DNA matches it firmly. Clone size is given for some rows only: seen once, a few or many times, or a class if the clone is expanded.

few	15	TRBV11-3	TRBJ1-1	TRBD1	TGTGCCAGCAGTTCGACAGGGGCAAAGAACACTGAAGCTTTCTTT	CASSSTGAKNTEAFF
few	12	TRBV19	TRBJ1-2	-	TGTGCCAGTAGTGGGCAGCCCTATGGCTACACCTTC	CASSGQPYGYTF
many	18	TRBV20-1	TRBJ2-3	TRBD2	TGCAGTGCTAGAGACCGTTTAGCGGGAGGGCGGTTTCTGGGTACGCAGTATTTT	CSARDRLAGGRFLGTQYF
medium-sized	14	TRBV18	TRBJ2-7	-	TGTGCCAGCTCCCGGGACGGGGCTTTCTACGAGCAGTACTTC	CASSRDGAFYEQYF
-	15	TRBV13	TRBJ1-5	TRBD1	TGTGCCAGCAGCAACTCCCGACAGGGGAATCAGCCCCAGCATTTT	CASSNSRQGNQPQHF
many	15	TRBV12-3/TRBV12-4	TRBJ2-1	TRBD1	TGTGCCAGCAGTTTCTGGACAGGAAAGAACGATGAGCAGTTCTTC	CASSFWTGKNDEQFF
few	16	TRBV15	TRBJ2-1	-	TGTGCCACCAGCAGAGACAGGGTGGATTCCTACAATGAGCAGTTCTTC	CATSRDRVDSYNEQFF
-	14	TRBV27	TRBJ2-1	-	TGTGCCAGCAGTTTCGGGGGCTCCTACAATGAGCAGTTCTTC	CASSFGGSYNEQFF
few	17	TRBV6-5	TRBJ2-1	TRBD2	TGTGCCAGCAGAAAAAACACGGGGGGAGTTGGCTACAATGAGCAGTTCTTC	CASRKNTGGVGYNEQFF
many	14	TRBV20-1	TRBJ2-7	-	TGCAGTGCTAGAGAATCTACTATCTCCTACGAGCAGTACTTC	CSARESTISYEQYF
few	13	TRBV4-3	TRBJ2-1	-	TGCGCCAGCAGTGGATCAGGGGAGGATGAGCAGTTCTTC	CASSGSGEDEQFF
-	13	TRBV20-1	TRBJ2-7	TRBD2	TGCAGTGCCCCGGGACTAGCCGCCTACGAGCAGTACTTC	CSAPGLAAYEQYF
-	14	TRBV5-1	TRBJ2-3	-	TGCGCCAGCAGCTTAGGGCAAAACACAGATACGCAGTATTTT	CASSLGQNTDTQYF
few	13	TRBV19	TRBJ1-5	-	TGTGCCAGCACGACGACCGACAATCAGCCCCAGCATTTT	CASTTTDNQPQHF
-	15	TRBV7-2	TRBJ1-5	-	TGTGCCAGCAGCTTAGCAAGTCAGAACAATCAGCCCCAGCATTTT	CASSLASQNNQPQHF
few	15	TRBV6-1	TRBJ2-1	TRBD2	TGTGCCAGCTCCCGATCTAGCGGTGGGGCCAATGAGCATTTCTTC	CASSRSSGGANEHFF
-	14	TRBV5-1	TRBJ2-6	-	TGCGCCAGCAATACAGCCTCTGGGGCCAACGTCCTGACTTTC	CASNTASGANVLTF
many	14	TRBV6-6	TRBJ2-3	-	TGTGCCAGCAGTTACGTAGCCTTCACAGATACGCAGTATTTT	CASSYVAFTDTQYF
-	15	TRBV19	TRBJ1-5	-	TGTGCCAGTAGTGCAACGGAGTATAGCAATCAGCCCCAGCATTTT	CASSATEYSNQPQHF
-	14	TRBV3-1	TRBJ1-1	TRBD1	TGTGCCAGCAGCTTCCGACAGGGCCGCACTGAAGCTTTCTTT	CASSFRQGRTEAFF
few	14	TRBV5-1	TRBJ2-3	-	TGCGCCAGCAGCCAGGATGCCGGATCTTGGACGCAGTATTTT	CASSQDAGSWTQYF
-	14	TRBV5-6	TRBJ1-2	TRBD1	TGTGCCAGCAAGATGGGACAGGGAGCCTTTGGCTACACCTTC	CASKMGQGAFGYTF
-	17	TRBV2	TRBJ2-1	TRBD1	TGTGCCAGCAGTGAAGACCGGACAGGGTCCCCCTACAATGAGCAGTTCTTC	CASSEDRTGSPYNEQFF
once	16	TRBV3-1	TRBJ2-5	TRBD2	TGTGCCAGCGTACCCGGTTGGGGGAGGGTACGAGAGACCCAGTACTTC	CASVPGWGRVRETQYF
few	13	TRBV2	TRBJ1-3	-	TGTGCCAGCAGATCGGTGCAACAGAACACCATATATTTT	CASRSVQQNTIYF
few	15	TRBV3-1	TRBJ2-7	-	TGTGCCAGCAGCCAACCGTTGGAGGGGGGGGACGAGCAGTACTTC	CASSQPLEGGDEQYF
few	11	TRBV28	TRBJ1-1	-	TGTGCCATAGGGGGGTTCGCTGAAGCTTTCTTT	CAIGGFAEAFF
-	15	TRBV19	TRBJ2-2	-	TGTGCCAGTAGTATTAGCGGAGATTTCACCGGGGAGCTGTTTTTT	CASSISGDFTGELFF
few	16	TRBV12-3/TRBV12-4	TRBJ2-2	TRBD2	TGTGCCATCAGTCTGAAAGCGGGATCCAACACCGGGGAGCTGTTTTTT	CAISLKAGSNTGELFF
-	13	TRBV7-9	TRBJ1-2	-	TGTGCCAGCAGCTTAGGTACCGTGACTGGCTACACCTTC	CASSLGTVTGYTF
once	14	TRBV7-2	TRBJ2-7	-	TGTGCCAGCAGCCGGACAGTTCAGATAAACGAGCAGTACTTC	CASSRTVQINEQYF
few	15	TRBV11-2	TRBJ2-3	TRBD1	TGTGCCAGCAGCCACGACAGGGGGCGCACAGATACGCAGTATTTT	CASSHDRGRTDTQYF
once	12	TRBV30	TRBJ1-5	-	TGTGCCTGGATGAGGGGGATCCAGCCCCAGCATTTT	CAWMRGIQPQHF
few	15	TRBV20-1	TRBJ1-1	-	TGCAGTGCTAGAGACGGGACAAGCCTGAACACTGAAGCTTTCTTT	CSARDGTSLNTEAFF
-	16	TRBV5-1	TRBJ2-5	TRBD1	TGCGCCAGCAGCTTGGGATTCAGGGGGCAGGGGGAGACCCAGTACTTC	CASSLGFRGQGETQYF
many	16	TRBV18	TRBJ2-2	-	TGTGCCAGCTCACCAGGGCGTGGTATAAACACCGGGGAGCTGTTTTTT	CASSPGRGINTGELFF